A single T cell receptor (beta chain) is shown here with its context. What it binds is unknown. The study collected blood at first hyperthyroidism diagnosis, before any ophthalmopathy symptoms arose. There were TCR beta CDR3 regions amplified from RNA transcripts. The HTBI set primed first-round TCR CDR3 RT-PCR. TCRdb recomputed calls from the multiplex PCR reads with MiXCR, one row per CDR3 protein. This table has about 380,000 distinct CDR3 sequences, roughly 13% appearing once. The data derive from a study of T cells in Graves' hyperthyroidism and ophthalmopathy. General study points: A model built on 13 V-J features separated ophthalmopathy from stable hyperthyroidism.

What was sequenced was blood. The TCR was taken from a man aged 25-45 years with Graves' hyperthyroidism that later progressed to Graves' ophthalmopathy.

Here the CDR3 reads CSVVAGRQETQYF. The CDR3 region has the DNA TGCAGCGTTGTAGCGGGGCGCCAAGAGACCCAGTACTTC. This chain uses TRBV29-1 with TRBJ2-5, with 8 bases aligning to TRBD2. The CDR3 loop spans 13 amino acids. Looked up from germline, CDR1 is SQVTM and CDR2 is ANQGSEA. Trimming at V came to 4 bases and at J to 1 base, leaving 2 bases not matched to a gene.